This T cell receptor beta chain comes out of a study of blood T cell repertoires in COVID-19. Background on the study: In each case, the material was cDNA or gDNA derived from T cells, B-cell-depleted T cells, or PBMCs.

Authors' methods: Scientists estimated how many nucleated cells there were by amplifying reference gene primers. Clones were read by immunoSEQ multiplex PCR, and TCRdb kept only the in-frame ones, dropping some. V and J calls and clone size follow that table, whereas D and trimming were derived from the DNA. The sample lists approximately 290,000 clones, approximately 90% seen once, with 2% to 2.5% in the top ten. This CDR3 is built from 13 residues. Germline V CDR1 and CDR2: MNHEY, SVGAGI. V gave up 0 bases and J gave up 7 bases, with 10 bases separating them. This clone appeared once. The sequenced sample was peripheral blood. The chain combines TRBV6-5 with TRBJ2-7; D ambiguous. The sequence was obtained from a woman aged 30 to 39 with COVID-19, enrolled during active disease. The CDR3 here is CASSYSTASEQYF. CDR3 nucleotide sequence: TGTGCCAGCAGTTACTCCACAGCTTCAGAGCAGTACTTC.